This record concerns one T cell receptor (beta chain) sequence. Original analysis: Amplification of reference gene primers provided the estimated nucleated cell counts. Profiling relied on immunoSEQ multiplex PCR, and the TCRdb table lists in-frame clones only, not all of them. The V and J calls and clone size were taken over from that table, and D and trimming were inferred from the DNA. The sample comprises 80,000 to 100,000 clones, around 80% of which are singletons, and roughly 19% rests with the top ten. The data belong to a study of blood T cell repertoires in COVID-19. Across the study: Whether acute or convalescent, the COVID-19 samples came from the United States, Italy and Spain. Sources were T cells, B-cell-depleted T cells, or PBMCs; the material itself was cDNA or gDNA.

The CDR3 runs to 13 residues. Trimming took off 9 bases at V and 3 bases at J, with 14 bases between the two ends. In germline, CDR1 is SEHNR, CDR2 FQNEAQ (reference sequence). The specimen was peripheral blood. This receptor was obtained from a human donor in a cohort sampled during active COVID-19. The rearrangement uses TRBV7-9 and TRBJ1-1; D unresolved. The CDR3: CASMEVRDTEAFF. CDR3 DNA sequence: TGTGCCAGTATGGAGGTCCGCGACACTGAAGCTTTCTTT.